This T cell receptor (beta chain) was found in a study of shared clonotypes between healthy human individuals. Study background: CD4 naive cells filled three plates per donor, CD4 memory three, CD8 naive two and CD8 memory one. Whole-study findings and limits: Compared with memory subsets, naive subsets generally had larger estimated richness.

Looked up from germline, CDR1 is MNHNS and CDR2 is SASEGT. Trimming left V 3 bases short and J 8 bases short, with 11 bases between. The CDR3 sequence is 13 residues long. This clone has more than one count but fewer than ten. Its antigen is still unknown. This table comes from immunoSEQ multiplex PCR, and its TCRdb copy is limited to in-frame clones, with some not included. The table shows 2,500,000 or so clones, with 90% to 95% occurring only once. This TCR was recovered from a man aged 18 to 29 in good health. Some clones in this sample may be carry-over from other donors' samples. V usage is TRBV6-1 and J usage is TRBJ1-5; D gene ambiguous. Sequenced material: naive CD4+ T cells from PBMCs. The subset was: CD45RA+ positively selected. The CDR3 DNA follows: TGTGCCAGCAGTGACTCCGGTCTGGAGCCCCAGCATTTT. Translation gives CASSDSGLEPQHF.